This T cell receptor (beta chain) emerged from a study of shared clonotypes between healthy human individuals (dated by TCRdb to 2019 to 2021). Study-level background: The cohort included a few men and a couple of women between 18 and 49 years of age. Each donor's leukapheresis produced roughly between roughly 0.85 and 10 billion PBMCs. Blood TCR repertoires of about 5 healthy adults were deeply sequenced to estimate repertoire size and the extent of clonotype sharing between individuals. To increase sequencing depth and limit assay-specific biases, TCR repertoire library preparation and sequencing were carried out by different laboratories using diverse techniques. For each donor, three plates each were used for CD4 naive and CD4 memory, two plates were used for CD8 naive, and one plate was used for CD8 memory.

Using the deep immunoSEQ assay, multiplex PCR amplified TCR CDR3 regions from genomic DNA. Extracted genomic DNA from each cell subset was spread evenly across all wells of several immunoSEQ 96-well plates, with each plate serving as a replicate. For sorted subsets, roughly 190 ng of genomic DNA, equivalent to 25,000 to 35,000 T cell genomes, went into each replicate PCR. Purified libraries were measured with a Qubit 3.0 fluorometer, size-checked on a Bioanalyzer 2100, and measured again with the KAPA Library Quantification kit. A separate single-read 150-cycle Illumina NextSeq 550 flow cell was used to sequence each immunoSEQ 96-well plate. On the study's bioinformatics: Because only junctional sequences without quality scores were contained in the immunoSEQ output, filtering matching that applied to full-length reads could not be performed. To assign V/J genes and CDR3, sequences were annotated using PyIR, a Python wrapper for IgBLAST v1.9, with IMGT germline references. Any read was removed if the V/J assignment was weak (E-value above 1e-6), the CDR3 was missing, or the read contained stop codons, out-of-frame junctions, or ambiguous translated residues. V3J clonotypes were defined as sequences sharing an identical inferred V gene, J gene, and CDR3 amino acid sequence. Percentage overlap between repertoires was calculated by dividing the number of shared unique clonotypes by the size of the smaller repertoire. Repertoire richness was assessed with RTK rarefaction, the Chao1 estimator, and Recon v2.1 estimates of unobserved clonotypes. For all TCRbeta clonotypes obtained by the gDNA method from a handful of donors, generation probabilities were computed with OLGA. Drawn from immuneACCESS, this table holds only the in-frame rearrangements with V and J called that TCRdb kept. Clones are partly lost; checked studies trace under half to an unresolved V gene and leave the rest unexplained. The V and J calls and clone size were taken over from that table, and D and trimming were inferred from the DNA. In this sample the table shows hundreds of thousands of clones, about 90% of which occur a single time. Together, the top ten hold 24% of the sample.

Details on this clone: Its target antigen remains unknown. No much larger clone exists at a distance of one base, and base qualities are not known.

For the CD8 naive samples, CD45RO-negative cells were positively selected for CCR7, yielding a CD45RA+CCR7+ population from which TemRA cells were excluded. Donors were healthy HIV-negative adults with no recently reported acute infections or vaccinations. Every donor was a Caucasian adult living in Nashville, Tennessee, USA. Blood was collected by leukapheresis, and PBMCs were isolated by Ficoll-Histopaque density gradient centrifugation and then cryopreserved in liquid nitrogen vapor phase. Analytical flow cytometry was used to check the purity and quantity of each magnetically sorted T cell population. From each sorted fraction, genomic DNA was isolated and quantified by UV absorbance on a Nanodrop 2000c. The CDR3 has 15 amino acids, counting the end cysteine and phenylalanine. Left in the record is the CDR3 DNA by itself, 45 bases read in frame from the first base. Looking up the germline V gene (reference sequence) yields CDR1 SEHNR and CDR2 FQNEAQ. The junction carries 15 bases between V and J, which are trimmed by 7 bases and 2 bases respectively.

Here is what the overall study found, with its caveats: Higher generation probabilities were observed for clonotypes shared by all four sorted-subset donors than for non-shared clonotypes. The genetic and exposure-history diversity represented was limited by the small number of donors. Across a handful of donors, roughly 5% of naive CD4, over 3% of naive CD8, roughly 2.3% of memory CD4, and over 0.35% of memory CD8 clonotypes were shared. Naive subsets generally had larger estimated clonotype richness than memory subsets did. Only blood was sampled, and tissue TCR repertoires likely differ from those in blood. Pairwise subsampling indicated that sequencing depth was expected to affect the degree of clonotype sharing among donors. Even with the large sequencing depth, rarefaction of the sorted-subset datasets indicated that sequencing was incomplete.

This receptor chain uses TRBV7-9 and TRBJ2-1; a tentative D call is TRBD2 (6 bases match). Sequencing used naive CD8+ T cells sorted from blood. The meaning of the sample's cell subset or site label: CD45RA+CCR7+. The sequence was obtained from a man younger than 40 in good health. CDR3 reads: CASIPREKPYNEQFF. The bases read TGTGCCAGCATCCCTCGGGAGAAGCCCTACAATGAGCAGTTCTTC.